Each of the 2 T cell receptor beta chains below was sequenced from the same sample in a study of graft-versus-host responses after intestinal transplantation (dated by TCRdb to the early 2020s). This specimen's time point label, interpreted: cells obtained before transplantation from donor or recipient. For these TCRs, the target antigens are not known. Libraries came from the immunoSEQ multiplex PCR assay. TCRdb obtained this table from immuneACCESS and retained in-frame rearrangements with V and J assigned. These tables miss some clones; where compared with another copy, unresolved V genes account for less than half of the shortfall, and the remainder is unexplained. The sample table lists more than 65,000 clones, over 75% of them with a count of one. The ten largest make up nearly 0.4% of the sample. The source was unstimulated CD4+ T cells sorted from spleen or lymph node cells, collected before transplant. These TCRs come from a human donor who was the organ donor for an intestinal transplant.

The CDR3 DNA follows: TGTGCCAGCAGCACGACAGTATCGAACACTGAAGCTTTCTTT. This translates into CASSTTVSNTEAFF. The chain carries TRBV7-2 and TRBJ1-1; possible D gene TRBD1, 5 bases. The CDR3 sequence is 14 residues long. Germline values: CDR1 SGHTA, CDR2 FQGNSA. V dropped 5 bases and J dropped 1 base, with 11 bases sitting between them.

Here the CDR3 DNA reads TGTGCCAGCAGCCTCACAGGGGCCCGCTATGGCTACACCTTC. It translates to CASSLTGARYGYTF. The V and J genes are TRBV7-2 and TRBJ1-2; 7 nucleotides align to TRBD1. J lost 4 bases, V lost 5 bases, and 7 bases had no gene match. The germline CDR1 and CDR2 sequences are SGHTA and FQGNSA. The CDR3 loop spans 14 amino acids.